This note documents a single T cell receptor (beta chain) sequence. Sequencing was performed with immunoSEQ multiplex PCR; in TCRdb, only in-frame clones are kept and a portion is missing. The table records some 550,000 clones, more than 95% of them present only once. The entry originates in a study of shared clonotypes between healthy human individuals. This TCR was recovered from a woman in her twenties or thirties in good health. Sequenced sample: naive CD4+ T cells sorted from blood. The subset: CD45RA+ positively selected.

The CDR3 spells CASSLGQTVSTEAFF. The CDR3 nucleotides are TGTGCCAGCAGCTTGGGGCAGACTGTTTCCACTGAAGCTTTCTTT. The chain uses TRBV7-8 and TRBJ1-1, with D possibly TRBD1 on 5 matching bases. From germline, CDR1 is SGHVS and CDR2 FQNEAQ. The ends were cut back, 3 bases at V and 4 bases at J, with 15 bases in the middle. The CDR3 spans 15 residues.